Sequencing of this TCR beta chain was carried out in a study of T-cell reconstitution after alpha-beta-depleted transplantation in children. The CDR3 contains 15 residues. V was cut by 4 bases and J by 2 bases, with 13 bases left in between. Preparation of the TCRbeta library involved a method that used unique molecular identifiers. TCRdb analysed the PCR reads with MiXCR anew, one entry per CDR3 protein. The data hold approximately 490,000 distinct CDR3 sequences, with roughly an eighth observed a single time. This specimen was PBMCs from the stem cell graft donor, taken from the stem cell graft. The source of this sequence is a human donor who donated a stem cell graft to a child with combined immunodeficiency. This chain uses TRBV12-3 or TRBV12-4 with TRBJ2-3; D is possibly TRBD2 (5 bases). In nucleotides, the CDR3 is TGTGCCAGCAGTTCCACCCCGGGGTACACAGATACGCAGTATTTT. Encoded protein: CASSSTPGYTDTQYF.